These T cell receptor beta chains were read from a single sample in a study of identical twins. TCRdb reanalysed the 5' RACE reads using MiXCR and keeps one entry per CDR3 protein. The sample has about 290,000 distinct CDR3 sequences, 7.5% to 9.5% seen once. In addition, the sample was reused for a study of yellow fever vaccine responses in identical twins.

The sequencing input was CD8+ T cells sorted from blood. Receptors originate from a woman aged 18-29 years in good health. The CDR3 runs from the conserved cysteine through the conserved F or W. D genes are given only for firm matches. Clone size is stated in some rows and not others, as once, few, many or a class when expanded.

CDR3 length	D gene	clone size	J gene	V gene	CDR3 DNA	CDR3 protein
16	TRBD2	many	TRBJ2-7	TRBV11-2	TGTGCCAGCAGCTCTCGGACTAGCGGGGGGACATACGAGCAGTACTTC	CASSSRTSGGTYEQYF
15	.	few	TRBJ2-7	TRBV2	TGTGCCAGCACCCCGGTTGATGGTTACTCCTACGAGCAGTACTTC	CASTPVDGYSYEQYF
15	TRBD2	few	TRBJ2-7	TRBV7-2	TGTGCCAGCAGCTTACGACTAGCGGGAGGGGATGAGCAGTACTTC	CASSLRLAGGDEQYF
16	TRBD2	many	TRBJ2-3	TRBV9	TGTGCCAGCAGCGCCGCTAGCGGGGGGGCGACAGATACGCAGTATTTT	CASSAASGGATDTQYF
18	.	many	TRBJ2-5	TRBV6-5	TGTGCCAGCAGTTACAGTTATGAATTGGGGGGAGTGGGCAAGACCCAGTACTTC	CASSYSYELGGVGKTQYF
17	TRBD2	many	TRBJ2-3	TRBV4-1	TGCGCCAGCAGCCACACGGCGGGACTAGCGGGAGCAGATACGCAGTATTTT	CASSHTAGLAGADTQYF
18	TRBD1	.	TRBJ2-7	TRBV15	TGTGCCACCAGCAGAGATGTCGAAGGACAGGGGGTCTCCTACGAGCAGTACTTC	CATSRDVEGQGVSYEQYF
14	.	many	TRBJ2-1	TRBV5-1	TGCGCCAGCAGCTTACTAGTACCCGACAATGAGCAGTTCTTC	CASSLLVPDNEQFF
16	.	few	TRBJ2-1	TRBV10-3	TGTGCCATCAGTGAGTTCGCGCCGGCCGCTGGCAATGAGCAGTTCTTC	CAISEFAPAAGNEQFF
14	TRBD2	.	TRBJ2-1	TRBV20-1	TGCAGTGCTATTGGCGGGAGCGGAGTCAATGAGCAGTTCTTC	CSAIGGSGVNEQFF
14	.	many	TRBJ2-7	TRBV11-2	TGTGCCAGCAGCTTAGATTCAGGACCATACGAGCAGTACTTC	CASSLDSGPYEQYF
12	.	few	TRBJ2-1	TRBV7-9	TGTGCCAGCAGATCGGAGAACGGGGAGCAGTTCTTC	CASRSENGEQFF
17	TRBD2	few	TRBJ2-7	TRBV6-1	TGTGCCAGCAGTGAAAGAGTCTTGCGGGAGGCGGGCTACGAGCAGTACTTC	CASSERVLREAGYEQYF
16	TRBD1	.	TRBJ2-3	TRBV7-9	TGTGCCAGCGAAGACTACCGGGACAGGGGGCTGGATACGCAGTATTTT	CASEDYRDRGLDTQYF
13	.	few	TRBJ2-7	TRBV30	TGTGCCTGGATTCCGGGACCCAAAACCCAGCAGTACTTC	CAWIPGPKTQQYF
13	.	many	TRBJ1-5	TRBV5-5	TGTGCCAGCAGCTTGGTCAGCAATCAGCCCCAGCATTTT	CASSLVSNQPQHF
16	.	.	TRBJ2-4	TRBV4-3	TGCGCCAGCAGCCAAGATTATTGGCCAGCCAAAAACATTCAGTACTTC	CASSQDYWPAKNIQYF
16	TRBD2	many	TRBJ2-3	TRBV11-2	TGTGCCAGCAGCACCGCCGGGACTAGCGGCACAGATACGCAGTATTTT	CASSTAGTSGTDTQYF
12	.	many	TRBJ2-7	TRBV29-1	TGCAGCGTTGATTTGGGGAACTACGAGCAGTACTTC	CSVDLGNYEQYF
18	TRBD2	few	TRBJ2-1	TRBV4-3	TGCGCCAGCAGCCGATCGTCTAGCGGGAAATCGTCCTACAATGAGCAGTTCTTC	CASSRSSSGKSSYNEQFF
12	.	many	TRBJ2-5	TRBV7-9	TGTGCCAGCAGCCCGGACTGGCAGACCCAGTACTTC	CASSPDWQTQYF
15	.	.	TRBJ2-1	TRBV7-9	TGTGCCAGCAGCTTAGTAGGGGCAGACTACAATGAGCAGTTCTTC	CASSLVGADYNEQFF
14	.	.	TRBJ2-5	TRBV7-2	TGTGCCAGCAGCTTCTTAGCCCAAGAGGAGACCCAGTACTTC	CASSFLAQEETQYF
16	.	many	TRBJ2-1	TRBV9	TGTGCCAGCAGCGAGCAGGGGAGGAGATCCTACAATGAGCAGTTCTTC	CASSEQGRRSYNEQFF
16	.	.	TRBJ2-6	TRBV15	TGTGCCACCAGGAGAGATTTTGCCTCTGGGGCCAACGTCCTGACTTTC	CATRRDFASGANVLTF
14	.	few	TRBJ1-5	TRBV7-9	TGTGCCAGCAGTAGTGGGGCCTCCAATCAGCCCCAGCATTTT	CASSSGASNQPQHF
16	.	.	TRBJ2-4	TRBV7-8	TGTGCCAGCAGCTCCCCAGGGGCTGGGTCCAAAAACATTCAGTACTTC	CASSSPGAGSKNIQYF
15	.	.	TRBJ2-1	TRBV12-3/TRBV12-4	TGTGCCAGCAGTCAGGGGTGGGGGCGGGACAATGAGCAGTTCTTC	CASSQGWGRDNEQFF
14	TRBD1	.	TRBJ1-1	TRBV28	TGTGCCAGCAGTTTGACAGGGATAAACACTGAAGCTTTCTTT	CASSLTGINTEAFF
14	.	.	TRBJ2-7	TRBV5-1	TGCGCCAGCACGGGGGGGACAGGGATGAACGAGCAGTACTTC	CASTGGTGMNEQYF
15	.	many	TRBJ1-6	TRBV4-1	TGCGCCAGCAGCCAAGATAGTGCTCGGGATTCACCCCTCCACTTT	CASSQDSARDSPLHF
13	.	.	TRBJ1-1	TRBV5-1	TGCGCCAGCAGCTTGGACAGTTCCACTGAAGCTTTCTTT	CASSLDSSTEAFF
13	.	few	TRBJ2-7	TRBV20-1	TGCAGTGCTCCCCCAGGGGGGTCCTACGAGCAGTACTTC	CSAPPGGSYEQYF
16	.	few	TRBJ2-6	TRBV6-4	TGTGCCAGCAGTGACAGCGACGGCTCTGGGGCCAACGTCCTGACTTTC	CASSDSDGSGANVLTF
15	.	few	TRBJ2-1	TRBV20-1	TGCAGTGCCCGAGACTCTCCCGGCCATTACAATGAGCAGTTCTTC	CSARDSPGHYNEQFF
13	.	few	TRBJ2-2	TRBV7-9	TGTGCCAGCAATGAGGGGGGCACCGGGGAGCTGTTTTTT	CASNEGGTGELFF
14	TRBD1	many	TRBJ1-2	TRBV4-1	TGCGCCAGCAGCCAAGATGACAGGGGATATGGCTACACCTTC	CASSQDDRGYGYTF
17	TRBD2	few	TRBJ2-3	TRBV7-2	TGTGCCAGCAGCCCGAGACTAGCGGGAGATGGCACAGATACGCAGTATTTT	CASSPRLAGDGTDTQYF
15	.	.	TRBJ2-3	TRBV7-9	TGTGCCAGCACCCTGCAACAGCTAAACACAGATACGCAGTATTTT	CASTLQQLNTDTQYF
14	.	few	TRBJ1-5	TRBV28	TGTGCCAGCAACATGGGGGACCTCAATCAGCCCCAGCATTTT	CASNMGDLNQPQHF
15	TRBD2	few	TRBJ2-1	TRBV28	TGTGCCAGCAGAGGACTAGCGGGGCCCTACAATGAGCAGTTCTTC	CASRGLAGPYNEQFF
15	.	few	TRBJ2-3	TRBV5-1	TGCGCCAGCACCTCAGGGGACCCACAAGGGGATACGCAGTATTTT	CASTSGDPQGDTQYF
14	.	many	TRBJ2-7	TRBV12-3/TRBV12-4	TGTGCCAGCAGTTTAGCAGGGATATCCTACGAGCAGTACTTC	CASSLAGISYEQYF
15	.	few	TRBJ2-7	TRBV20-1	TGCAGTGCCCAGGTAGGGCGCGCGAGCTCCTACGAGCAGTACTTC	CSAQVGRASSYEQYF
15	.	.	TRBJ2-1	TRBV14	TGTGCCAGCAGCACCGCGGGACACCCCTACAATGAGCAGTTCTTC	CASSTAGHPYNEQFF
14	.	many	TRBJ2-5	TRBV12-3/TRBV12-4	TGTGCCAGCAGTCGCGGGATATTCCAAGAGACCCAGTACTTC	CASSRGIFQETQYF
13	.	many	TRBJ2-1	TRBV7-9	TGTGCCAGCAGCAACCGATACGGGGGAGAGCAGTTCTTC	CASSNRYGGEQFF
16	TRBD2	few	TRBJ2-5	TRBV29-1	TGCAGCGCACCCGCGAGAGCGGGGGGCCGCAGAGAGACCCAGTACTTC	CSAPARAGGRRETQYF
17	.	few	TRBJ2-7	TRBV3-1	TGTGCCAGCAGCCAAGACGCGGACTCAATTTTCTCCTACGAGCAGTACTTC	CASSQDADSIFSYEQYF
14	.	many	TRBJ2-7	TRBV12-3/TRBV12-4	TGTGCCAGCAGTTTAGCGCTAATGGACTACGAGCAGTACTTC	CASSLALMDYEQYF
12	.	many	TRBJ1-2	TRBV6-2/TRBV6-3	TGTGCCAGCAGTTTGCCCGGGTATGGCTACACCTTC	CASSLPGYGYTF
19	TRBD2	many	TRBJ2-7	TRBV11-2	TGTGCCAGCAGCTCAAAAGTCGGGACTAGCGGACAACCTCCCTACGAGCAGTACTTC	CASSSKVGTSGQPPYEQYF
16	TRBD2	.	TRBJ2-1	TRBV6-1	TGTGCCACCAAGACTAGCGGGAGATATATAATCTATGAGCAGTTCTTC	CATKTSGRYIIYEQFF